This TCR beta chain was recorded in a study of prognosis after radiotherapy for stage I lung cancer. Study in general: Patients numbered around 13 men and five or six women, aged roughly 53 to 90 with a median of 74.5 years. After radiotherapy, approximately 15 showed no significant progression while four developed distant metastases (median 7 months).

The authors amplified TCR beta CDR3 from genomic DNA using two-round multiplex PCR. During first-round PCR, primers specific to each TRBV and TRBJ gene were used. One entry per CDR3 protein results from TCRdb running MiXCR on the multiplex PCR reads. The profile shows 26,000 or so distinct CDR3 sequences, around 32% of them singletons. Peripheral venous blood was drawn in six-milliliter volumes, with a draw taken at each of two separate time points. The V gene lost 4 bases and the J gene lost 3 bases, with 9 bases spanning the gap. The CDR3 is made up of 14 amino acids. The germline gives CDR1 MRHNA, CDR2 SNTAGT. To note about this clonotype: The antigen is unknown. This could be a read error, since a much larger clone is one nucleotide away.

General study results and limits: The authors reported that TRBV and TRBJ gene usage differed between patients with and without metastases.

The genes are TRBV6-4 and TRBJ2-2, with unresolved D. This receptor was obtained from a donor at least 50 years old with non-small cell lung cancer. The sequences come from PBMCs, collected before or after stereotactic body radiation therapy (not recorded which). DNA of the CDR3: TGTGCCAGCAGTGGGGTGCCCGACACCGGGGAGCTGTTTTTT. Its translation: CASSGVPDTGELFF.